Following are 32 T cell receptor beta chains from one sample sequenced in a study of blood T cells in healthy people across ages. A second PCR of 7 to 11 cycles used a sample-barcoded 5' primer and a J-beta primer mix. Each CDR3 protein is one row after TCRdb ran MiXCR on the 5' RACE reads. The table lists some 1,000,000 distinct CDR3 sequences, approximately 26% of them singletons. The sample was also reused in another study, on T cells of mothers and their children.

Sequences were obtained from blood. The source is a girl aged 2 to 10 in good health.

The V call is TRBV29-1, the J call TRBJ2-3; 7 bases line up with TRBD1. After removal of 6 bases from V and 2 bases from J, the junction contained 14 bases not matched to a gene. Germline CDR1 and CDR2: SQVTM and ANQGSEA. The CDR3 is 16 residues long. In nucleotides, the CDR3 is TGCAGCGTGACCCCCTGGGCAGGGGGAACCACAGATACGCAGTATTTT. This encodes CSVTPWAGGTTDTQYF.

V and J are TRBV18 and TRBJ2-5; D is uncertain. Trimming shortened V by 0 bases and J by 2 bases, and 7 bases separated the two germline ends. Looked up from germline, CDR1 is KGHSH and CDR2 is LQKENI. CDR3 size: 14 residues. Written as DNA, the CDR3 is TGTGCCAGCTCACCACCCATACAGCAAGAGACCCAGTACTTC. Residues: CASSPPIQQETQYF.

This chain joins TRBV28 and TRBJ2-2; D ambiguous. Germline V gives CDR1 MDHEN, CDR2 SYDVKM. V was trimmed by 2 bases and J by 5 bases, leaving 15 bases between them. The CDR3 sequence is 16 residues long. The chain's CDR3 is CASSLSVAKGTGELFF. The CDR3 region has the DNA TGTGCCAGCAGTTTAAGTGTTGCAAAAGGGACCGGGGAGCTGTTTTTT.

This clonotype was recorded a few times. The chain employs TRBV12-3 or TRBV12-4 and TRBJ2-4, with D unresolved. V dropped 6 bases and J dropped 15 bases, with 15 bases sitting between them. This CDR3 has 11 amino acids. DNA of the CDR3: TGTGCCAGCAGCCAAGCCCCCCACGTGTACTTC. It is translated as CASSQAPHVYF.

This clonotype was found a few times. The chain employs TRBV4-3 and TRBJ1-1, with D possibly matching TRBD1 (5 bases). Germline V gene sequence: CDR1 LGHNA, CDR2 YSLEER. The CDR3 is 17 amino acids. V was shortened by 0 bases and J by 2 bases, with 16 bases between the two germline ends. CDR3: CASSQDRVSTANTEAFF. CDR3 DNA: TGCGCCAGCAGCCAAGACCGGGTTTCGACAGCAAACACTGAAGCTTTCTTT.

This sequence joins TRBV2 and TRBJ2-7; D gene ambiguous. Germline values: CDR1 SNHLY, CDR2 FYNNEI. The CDR3 consists of 13 residues. Trimming stripped 2 bases from V and 9 bases from J, with 14 bases between. The CDR3 protein is CASSEWVRHGQYF. CDR3 DNA: TGTGCCAGCAGTGAATGGGTTAGGCACGGGCAGTACTTC.

V gene TRBV27 combines with J gene TRBJ2-5, with D possibly being TRBD1 or TRBD2 (5 bases each). Trimming took 5 bases from V and 4 from J, leaving 26 bases between them. The CDR3 is 18 residues long. CDR1 MNHEY and CDR2 SMNVEV come from the germline V gene (reference sequence). In DNA form, the CDR3 reads TGTGCCAGCAGTCCACCTTCTTATAGTCGAGGGGCCCGAGAGACCCAGTACTTC. Amino acids: CASSPPSYSRGARETQYF.

This CDR3 is CASSAWTDPDPGADTQYF. CDR3 DNA sequence: TGTGCCAGCAGCGCCTGGACAGACCCAGACCCCGGCGCAGATACGCAGTATTTT. The V gene is TRBV13, the J gene TRBJ2-3, with a possible D match to TRBD1 (6 bases). The germline V and J ends were trimmed by 5 bases and 4 bases, with 25 bases remaining between them. The CDR3 covers 18 residues. Germline CDR1 is PRHDT and CDR2 is FYEKMQ (reference sequence).

This clonotype has only a few counts. The chain carries TRBV20-1 and TRBJ2-1, with D perhaps given as TRBD1 or TRBD2 (5 bases each). This CDR3 region has 14 residues. V was trimmed by 6 bases and J by 3 bases, leaving 15 bases between them. The V gene's germline CDR1 is DFQATT and CDR2 SNEGSKA (reference sequence). CDR3 DNA sequence: TGCAGTGCCTCTGGGGGAGAGAGCTACAATGAGCAGTTCTTC. It codes for CSASGGESYNEQFF.

This rearrangement joins TRBV27 to TRBJ2-3; the D is unclear. CDR3 length: 13 residues. The germline V gene encodes CDR1 MNHEY and CDR2 SMNVEV (reference sequence). Deletions cut 3 bases from V and 4 bases from J, with 8 bases between. CDR3 nucleotide sequence: TGTGCCAGCAGTTTGAGGATTCCAGATACGCAGTATTTT. It translates to CASSLRIPDTQYF.

This chain links TRBV5-6 with TRBJ2-5, with 7 bases fitting TRBD1. Germline values: CDR1 SGHDT, CDR2 YYEEEE. V dropped 2 bases and J dropped 4; count of bases not matched to a gene: 8. The CDR3 has 15 amino acids. The CDR3 reads CASSLTGDVRETQYF. The CDR3 nucleotides are TGTGCCAGCAGCTTAACAGGGGATGTCCGAGAGACCCAGTACTTC.

This chain uses TRBV13 with TRBJ2-7; 9 bases fit TRBD1. This CDR3 has 15 residues. With 1 base clipped from V and 3 bases from J, the junction kept 4 bases outside the gene matches. CDR1 PRHDT and CDR2 FYEKMQ come from the germline V gene (reference sequence). This CDR3 is CASSLAYRGLYEQYF. CDR3 coding DNA: TGTGCCAGCAGCTTAGCCTACAGGGGGCTCTACGAGCAGTACTTC.

There are a few counts of this clonotype. The chain has TRBV10-3 and TRBJ2-5; weak D call: TRBD1 (6 bases). This CDR3 is 16 amino acids long. Trimming pared 0 bases from V and 5 bases from J, leaving 16 bases between. Germline V gene lookup returns CDR1 ENHRY and CDR2 SYGVKD. CDR3 bases: TGTGCCATCAGTGAGTCGGACAGCACTGGCCTTGAGACCCAGTACTTC. Translation gives CAISESDSTGLETQYF.

This clonotype was counted a few times. The chain combines TRBV7-3 with TRBJ2-5; D possibly corresponds to TRBD1 (5 bases). Germline values: CDR1 SGHTA, CDR2 FQGTGA. The CDR3 is 13 residues long. V was shortened by 6 bases and J by 4 bases, with 12 bases between the two germline ends. The CDR3 region has the DNA TGTGCCAGCAGTTCGAATCAGGGAGAGACCCAGTACTTC. Translating it yields CASSSNQGETQYF.

The rearrangement links TRBV20-1 to TRBJ2-5; 13 nucleotides line up with TRBD2. Germline V lookup: CDR1 DFQATT, CDR2 SNEGSKA (reference sequence). The CDR3 is made up of 15 amino acids. V shed 6 bases, J shed 2 bases, and the junction held 6 bases outside the gene matches. The CDR3 DNA reads as TGCAGTGCAGCAGGACTAGCGGGGGAACAAGAGACCCAGTACTTC. Translation: CSAAGLAGEQETQYF.

V and J are TRBV7-9 and TRBJ1-1; the D gene is possibly TRBD1 (5 bases). This CDR3 is 16 amino acids long. Deletions cut 1 base from V and 0 bases from J, with 12 bases between. Germline V gene data show CDR1 as SEHNR and CDR2 as FQNEAQ (reference sequence). This chain's CDR3 is CASSLDAGSMNTEAFF. The CDR3 DNA sequence: TGTGCCAGCAGCTTAGATGCAGGGAGCATGAACACTGAAGCTTTCTTT.

The chain is built from TRBV27 and TRBJ2-5; the D gene is possibly TRBD1 (6 bases). The germline V and J ends were trimmed by 6 bases and 4 bases, with 21 bases remaining between them. This CDR3 comprises 16 residues. Germline CDR1 and CDR2: MNHEY and SMNVEV (reference sequence). The CDR3 nucleotides read TGTGCCAGCAGACCCCAAGCAGGGGCCGTCCTAGAGACCCAGTACTTC. The encoded protein is CASRPQAGAVLETQYF.

The table lists this clonotype with a few counts. The V gene is TRBV7-9, the J gene TRBJ2-5, with 8 bases matching TRBD2. The J call may not be correct, given that the DNA end is closer to TRBJ2-1. The CDR3 spans 16 residues. Looked up from germline, CDR1 is SEHNR and CDR2 is FQNEAQ (reference sequence). The CDR3 DNA reads TGTGCCAGCAGCGCCTGGACTAGCTTAAGCCTCAATGAGCAGTTCTTC. Translation: CASSAWTSLSLNEQFF.

This clonotype was recorded a few times. The chain recombines TRBV7-2 with TRBJ2-1, with 16 bases that match TRBD2. The CDR3 totals 18 residues. Germline V gene sequence: CDR1 SGHTA, CDR2 FQGNSA. The junction had 5 bases not matched to a gene; V was cut back by 3 bases and J by 3 bases. The CDR3 DNA reads TGTGCCAGCAGCTTGGGACTAGCGGGGGGGTTCTACTACAATGAGCAGTTCTTC. The encoded protein is CASSLGLAGGFYYNEQFF.

In its sample, this clonotype was seen a few times. The chain joins TRBV3-1 to TRBJ2-7; TRBD1 agrees at 7 bases. The CDR3 is 14 amino acids. Germline V gene sequence: CDR1 LGHDT, CDR2 YNNKEL (reference sequence). V dropped 6 bases and J dropped 4; count of bases not matched to a gene: 9. This CDR3 is CASSSGGAVYEQYF. The CDR3 DNA reads as TGTGCCAGCAGTTCAGGGGGAGCAGTATACGAGCAGTACTTC.

Points on this clonotype: Mismatch with germline at one junction end may stem from a read error. The J gene is TRBJ1-5, the V gene TRBV7-9; 7 bases agree with TRBD1. The germline CDR1 and CDR2 sequences are SEHNR and FQNEAQ (reference sequence). The CDR3 is 16 amino acids. CDR3: CAGSLVTTGLFQPQHF. The DNA of the CDR3 is TGTGCCGGCAGCTTAGTTACGACAGGGCTTTTCCAGCCCCAGCATTTT.

The sample holds a few counts of this clonotype. Here the CDR3 DNA reads TGCGCCAGCAGCCAAGACATTTCGGCAGGGACCTACAATGAGCAGTTCTTC. The encoded protein is CASSQDISAGTYNEQFF. The chain couples TRBV4-3 to TRBJ2-1; TRBD1 is a possible D gene (5 bases). The V end was cut by 0 bases, the J end by 2 bases, with 14 bases between. Germline-derived CDR1 and CDR2 are LGHNA and YSLEER. The CDR3 is made up of 17 amino acids.

This clonotype was observed a handful of times. The rearrangement joins TRBV9 to TRBJ2-5; 14 bases fit TRBD2. CDR1 SGDLS and CDR2 YYNGEE come from the germline V gene. V was pared by 4 bases and J by 1 base, with 3 bases of the junction left unmatched. The CDR3 consists of 16 residues. Written as DNA, the CDR3 is TGTGCCAGCAGCCCAGGGACTAGCGGGGGCCAAGAGACCCAGTACTTC. Translated: CASSPGTSGGQETQYF.

V gene TRBV2 combines with J gene TRBJ2-1, with D possibly matching TRBD2 (5 bases). This CDR3 comprises 15 residues. Germline CDR1 is SNHLY and CDR2 is FYNNEI. Trimming removed 4 bases from V and 4 bases from J, with 14 bases in between. The CDR3 spells CASSVSGISYNEQFF. In DNA form, the CDR3 reads TGTGCCAGCAGTGTCTCCGGGATATCGTACAATGAGCAGTTCTTC.

The V gene is TRBV5-5, the J gene TRBJ1-2; D is ambiguous. The V end was cut by 0 bases, the J end by 8 bases, with 14 bases between. The CDR3 extends over 14 amino acids. Germline assignment: CDR1 SGHKS and CDR2 YYEKEE (reference sequence). The CDR3 loop reads CASSLGADGRGYTF. Here the CDR3 DNA reads TGTGCCAGCAGCTTGGGTGCAGATGGGAGGGGCTACACCTTC.

This clonotype was detected a few times. The CDR3 DNA sequence: TGTGCCAGCCAAAGGGTAGGGGGCGCGTACGAGCAGTACTTC. It specifies CASQRVGGAYEQYF. The chain recombines TRBV27 with TRBJ2-7, with 7 bases identical to TRBD1. The length of the CDR3 is 14 residues. The germline gives CDR1 MNHEY, CDR2 SMNVEV (reference sequence). V trimming: 8 bases; J trimming: 4 bases; junction bases outside the gene matches: 11.

This chain uses TRBV5-1 with TRBJ1-1; D uncertain. The CDR3 spans 15 residues. CDR1 and CDR2 from the germline V gene are SGHRS and YFSETQ. The V end was cut by 2 bases, the J end by 1 base, with 12 bases between. The CDR3 protein is CASSFGRPPNTEAFF. The CDR3 nucleotides read TGCGCCAGCAGCTTCGGGCGGCCCCCGAACACTGAAGCTTTCTTT.

This chain links TRBV2 with TRBJ1-1; D is uncertain. V was trimmed by 11 bases and J by 7 bases, leaving 8 bases between them. This CDR3 is 9 amino acids long. Germline CDR1 SNHLY, CDR2 FYNNEI. The CDR3 sequence: CAGRREAFF. The CDR3 DNA is TGTGCCGGAAGGCGTGAAGCTTTCTTT.

V gene TRBV5-1 combines with J gene TRBJ2-5; D unresolved. From germline, CDR1 is SGHRS and CDR2 YFSETQ. Trimming shortened V by 0 bases and J by 11 bases, and 14 bases separated the two germline ends. The CDR3 consists of 13 residues. The CDR3 DNA reads as TGCGCCAGCAGCTTGGACAGCGCCCTAGAGCAGTACTTC. Amino acid sequence: CASSLDSALEQYF.

The chain carries TRBV5-1 and TRBJ2-7; D unresolved. Trimming pared 3 bases from V and 3 bases from J, leaving 10 bases between. CDR1 SGHRS and CDR2 YFSETQ come from the germline V gene. This CDR3 region has 13 residues. The CDR3 reads CASSYLQNYEQYF. The DNA of the CDR3 is TGCGCCAGCAGCTACTTACAGAACTACGAGCAGTACTTC.

This clonotype occurred many times. This sequence joins TRBV12-5 and TRBJ2-1; no clear D gene. The germline V gene encodes CDR1 LGHNT and CDR2 FRNRAP. V lost 5 bases and J 5 bases, leaving 4 bases between the germline ends. The length of the CDR3 is 11 residues. Written as DNA, the CDR3 is TGTGCTAGTGGTAGTAACAATGAGCAGTTCTTC. This translates into CASGSNNEQFF.

The J gene is TRBJ2-2, the V gene TRBV20-1, with D uncertain. Trimming removed 5 bases at V and 1 base at J, with 11 bases between. Germline V lookup: CDR1 DFQATT, CDR2 SNEGSKA (reference sequence). The CDR3 totals 14 residues. DNA for the CDR3: TGCAGTGCTTGGTACGGAATGAACACCGGGGAGCTGTTTTTT. Translating it yields CSAWYGMNTGELFF.